Below are 20 T cell receptor beta chains sequenced from a single sample in a study of cytomegalovirus exposure and HLA in healthy donors. 60 Vbeta and 13 Jbeta primers were used in PCR. TCRdb's table, derived via immunoSEQ multiplex PCR, lists solely in-frame clones and lacks some. The sample consists of just under 95,000 clones, 81% of them appearing once. Source material: PBMCs. Every receptor here comes from a girl aged 2-10 years in good health and CMV-seropositive.

The chain employs TRBV15 and TRBJ2-7; no reliable D call. Looked up from germline, CDR1 is LNHNV and CDR2 is YYDKDF (reference sequence). The germline V and J ends were trimmed by 6 bases and 2 bases, with 8 bases remaining between them. The CDR3 sequence is 12 residues long. This CDR3 reads CATSQSTYEQYF. The CDR3, as DNA: TGTGCCACCAGTCAAAGCACCTACGAGCAGTACTTC.

The gene calls are TRBV6-5 and TRBJ1-1, with 7 bases fitting TRBD1. V shed 5 bases and J 11 bases; nucleotides not matched to a gene: 8. Germline CDR1 and CDR2: MNHEY and SVGAGI. CDR3 length: 12 amino acids. The chain's CDR3 is CASSARQGTAFF. As DNA, the CDR3 is TGTGCCAGCAGTGCCCGACAGGGAACGGCTTTCTTT.

The CDR3 loop is CASSLGGDRLLVSEQFF. The CDR3 DNA sequence: TGCGCCAGCAGCTTGGGGGGAGACCGGCTCCTTGTTTCTGAGCAGTTCTTC. The rearrangement uses TRBV5-1 and TRBJ2-1, with a tentative D call TRBD2 (5 bases). This CDR3 is 17 amino acids long. V lost 0 bases to trimming and J lost 9 bases, with 22 bases between them. Germline V lookup: CDR1 SGHRS, CDR2 YFSETQ. The full variable domain, its missing parts supplied by reference TRBV5-1 and TRBJ2-1, is KAGVTQTPRYLIKTRGQQVTLSCSPISGHRSVSWYQQTPGQGLQFLFEYFSETQRNKGNFPGRFSGRQFSNSRSEMNVSTLELGDSALYLCASSLGGDRLLVSEQFFGPGTRLTVL.

The chain has TRBV6-5 and TRBJ2-1, with 9 positions matching TRBD2. Trimming at V came to 2 bases and at J to 6 bases, leaving 8 bases not matched to a gene. Per germline, CDR1 MNHEY and CDR2 SVGAGI. The CDR3 consists of 16 residues. CDR3 sequence reads: CASSYGGLAGSNEQFF. The CDR3 nucleotides are TGTGCCAGCAGTTACGGGGGTCTAGCGGGAAGCAATGAGCAGTTCTTC.

The gene calls are TRBV5-6 and TRBJ2-4; D ambiguous. V lost 2 bases, J lost 0 bases, and 18 bases lay in between. The CDR3 has 18 amino acids. Germline loops: CDR1 SGHDT, CDR2 YYEEEE. The CDR3: CASSFLTGTPLAKNIQYF. CDR3 in DNA: TGTGCCAGCAGCTTTCTGACTGGCACGCCACTAGCCAAAAACATTCAGTACTTC.

The rearrangement joins TRBV2 to TRBJ1-2, with TRBD1 matching over 7 bases. The germline gives CDR1 SNHLY, CDR2 FYNNEI. The CDR3 is 17 amino acids. The V segment lost 2 bases and the J segment 0 bases; nucleotides outside the gene matches: 9. CDR3 in DNA: TGTGCCAGCAGTGAATCTCCCGGACAGGAAACTAACTATGGCTACACCTTC. Its protein product is CASSESPGQETNYGYTF.

The chain couples TRBV25-1 to TRBJ2-7; no clear D gene. V dropped 5 bases and J dropped 4 bases, with 6 bases sitting between them. This CDR3 is 11 amino acids long. Germline V gene sequence: CDR1 MGHDK, CDR2 SYGVNS. The CDR3 reads CASSKSYEQYF. CDR3 coding DNA: TGTGCCAGCAGTAAATCATACGAGCAGTACTTC.

The V and J genes are TRBV27 and TRBJ2-7; D unclear. The V gene's germline CDR1 is MNHEY and CDR2 SMNVEV (reference sequence). The CDR3 contains 12 residues. V was pared by 6 bases and J by 3 bases, with 9 bases between. This CDR3 reads CASRAGIYEQYF. The CDR3 DNA sequence: TGTGCCAGCAGGGCAGGCATCTACGAGCAGTACTTC.

This clone appeared once. This sequence joins TRBV27 and TRBJ2-7; tentatively, D is TRBD2 (6 bases). Trimming left V 6 bases short and J 7 bases short, with 22 bases between. Germline values: CDR1 MNHEY, CDR2 SMNVEV (reference sequence). The CDR3 length is 15 residues. CDR3: CASSLSGGSTGEQYF. The CDR3 nucleotides are TGTGCCAGCAGCCTTAGCGGAGGGTCAACGGGGGAGCAGTACTTC.

The chain employs TRBV18 and TRBJ1-1; 8 nucleotides agree with TRBD1. The ends lost 6 bases at V and 1 base at J; junction bases unmatched: 7. From germline, CDR1 is KGHSH and CDR2 LQKENI. The CDR3 is 15 amino acids. CDR3 sequence reads: CASSRSGTGNTEAFF. The DNA of the CDR3 is TGTGCCAGCTCTCGTTCCGGGACAGGGAACACTGAAGCTTTCTTT.

The CDR3 is CASSFITGLGQPQHF. CDR3 bases: TGTGCCAGCAGTTTTATTACAGGGCTCGGGCAGCCCCAGCATTTT. The gene calls are TRBV28 and TRBJ1-5, with D possibly TRBD1 on 6 matching bases. CDR3 length: 15 residues. Between the trimmed V and J ends, which lost 3 bases and 7 bases, there was a span of 16 bases. Per the germline V gene, CDR1 is MDHEN and CDR2 is SYDVKM.

This rearrangement joins TRBV19 to TRBJ1-4; 9 bases line up with TRBD1. CDR3 size: 15 residues. CDR1 is LNHDA and CDR2 is SQIVND in the germline V gene (reference sequence). V lost 3 bases, J lost 3 bases, and 2 bases stayed unmatched. CDR3 amino acids: CASSIDRGANEKLFF. The CDR3 DNA is TGTGCCAGTAGTATCGACAGGGGGGCTAATGAAAAACTGTTTTTT.

The rearrangement joins TRBV7-2 to TRBJ2-7; 8 positions match TRBD1. The V and J ends lost 3 bases and 4 bases, in that order; junction bases with no gene match: 5. There are 14 residues in the CDR3. Germline-derived CDR1 and CDR2 are SGHTA and FQGNSA. The CDR3 coding sequence is TGTGCCAGCAGCTTGTCAGGGGGCGGATACGAGCAGTACTTC. Amino acid sequence: CASSLSGGGYEQYF.

The chain employs TRBV18 and TRBJ2-2; 8 bases agree with TRBD2. The germline V gene has CDR1 KGHSH and CDR2 LQKENI. The CDR3 has 15 amino acids. The ends lost 6 bases at V and 1 base at J; junction bases unmatched: 4. CDR3 DNA: TGTGCCAGCTCGACGGCGGGGGGGAACACCGGGGAGCTGTTTTTT. This codes for CASSTAGGNTGELFF.

The J gene is TRBJ2-1, the V gene TRBV6-5; perhaps TRBD1 as D (6 bases). The CDR3 contains 12 residues. Per the germline V gene, CDR1 is MNHEY and CDR2 is SVGAGI. Trimming cost V 6 bases and J 10 bases, with 13 bases left between them. The CDR3 loop is CASRRQGTEQFF. CDR3 sequence (DNA): TGTGCCAGCAGACGGCAGGGGACGGAGCAGTTCTTC.

The chain recombines TRBV11-2 with TRBJ1-2, with D tentatively TRBD1 (5 bases). The V gene lost 4 bases and the J gene lost 5 bases, with 20 bases spanning the gap. The germline V gene encodes CDR1 SGHAT and CDR2 FQNNGV. The CDR3 has 16 amino acids. CDR3 protein: CASSSTGTLTGYGYTF. CDR3 DNA: TGTGCCAGCAGCTCCACCGGGACTTTAACTGGTTATGGCTACACCTTC. Full variable domain (remainder filled in from reference TRBV11-2 and TRBJ1-2): EAGVAQSPRYKIIEKRQSVAFWCNPISGHATLYWYQQILGQGPKLLIQFQNNGVVDDSQLPKDRFSAERLKGVDSTLKIQPAKLEDSAVYLCASSSTGTLTGYGYTFGSGTRLTVV.

The chain recombines TRBV18 with TRBJ2-7; TRBD1 aligns across 9 bases. The germline CDR1 and CDR2 sequences are KGHSH and LQKENI. This CDR3 comprises 13 residues. J gave up 5 bases and V 10 bases, and 9 bases lay outside the gene matches. CDR3 loop: CATKTGGLNEQYF. CDR3 nucleotide sequence: TGTGCCACTAAGACAGGGGGACTGAACGAGCAGTACTTC.

This clone turned up a few times. J is TRBJ1-2 and V is TRBV29-1, with a possible D match to TRBD1 (6 bases). This CDR3 has 13 amino acids. Germline V CDR1 and CDR2: SQVTM, ANQGSEA. The V and J ends lost 8 bases and 5 bases respectively, with 18 bases between them. This CDR3 reads CSTLGGQSYGYTF. The CDR3 bases are TGCAGCACCCTCGGGGGGCAGAGTTATGGCTACACCTTC.

This clone was counted a single time. The J gene is TRBJ2-1, the V gene TRBV7-8, with 8 positions matching TRBD2. Looked up from germline, CDR1 is SGHVS and CDR2 is FQNEAQ. V was pared by 3 bases and J by 9 bases, with 13 bases of the junction left unmatched. This CDR3 has 16 residues. CDR3 loop: CASSFPGTRGISEQFF. CDR3 in DNA: TGTGCCAGCAGCTTCCCCGGGACTAGGGGTATCAGTGAGCAGTTCTTC.

This chain uses TRBV25-1 with TRBJ2-4; 11 nucleotides agree with TRBD2. Germline V gene sequence: CDR1 MGHDK, CDR2 SYGVNS. Losses at the gene ends were 9 bases for V and 7 bases for J; bases not matched to a gene: 14. The CDR3 is made up of 16 amino acids. DNA for the CDR3: TGTGCCAGACCCGCGGGGTCTAGCGGGAGGAGGAACATTCAGTACTTC. Translation: CARPAGSSGRRNIQYF. The full variable domain, completed using reference TRBV25-1 and TRBJ2-4, is EADIYQTPRYLVIGTGKKITLECSQTMGHDKMYWYQQDPGMELHLIHYSYGVNSTEKGDLSSESTVSRIRTEHFPLTLESARPSHTSQYLCARPAGSSGRRNIQYFGAGTRLSVL.